The sequence of this TCR beta chain was determined in a study of T-cell memory formation after mild COVID-19. Findings and caveats of the study: Clones shrinking from day 15 to 85 showed even CD4/CD8 mixes; later expanders tilted CD4+. Pre-infection memory showed some responding clones, and this suggested that cross-reactive memory joined.

The sample holds many counts of this clonotype. Its antigen is as yet unknown. 5'RACE with constant-segment primers yielded barcoded, UMI-tagged TCR alpha and TCR beta cDNA libraries. MiXCR, applied by TCRdb to the 5' RACE reads, yields one record per CDR3 protein. The sample lists approximately 300,000 distinct CDR3 sequences, 15% to 20% occurring once. The germline V gene encodes CDR1 LGHNA and CDR2 YSLEER. The CDR3 length is 16 residues. The ends lost 3 bases at V and 0 bases at J; junction bases unmatched: 4. Source material: PBMCs or a T cell subset sorted from them (not recorded which). This TCR came from a man between 18 and 29 years old who had mild COVID-19 (a few samples of this study predate the infection). Cell type and time point are not known. The genes are TRBV4-3 and TRBJ2-1, with TRBD1 identical over 8 bases. The CDR3 protein is CASSQVTGGSYNEQFF. In DNA, the CDR3 is TGCGCCAGCAGCCAGGTTACAGGGGGCTCCTACAATGAGCAGTTCTTC.